This T cell receptor beta chain originates from a study of control samples from healthy donors and cancer patients. This clone is a singleton in its sample. V was clipped by 0 bases and J by 8 bases, with 14 bases between them. This CDR3 is built from 15 residues. The germline gives CDR1 SGHRS, CDR2 YFSETQ. Here immunoSEQ multiplex PCR was the method, and the copy in TCRdb shows in-frame clones only, minus some. The sample carries roughly 150,000 clones, about 91% recorded once. This receptor was identified in a man aged 18 to 29 in good health. Sequenced sample: blood. The chain combines TRBV5-1 with TRBJ1-4, with D maybe TRBD1 (5 bases). CDR3 sequence (DNA): TGCGCCAGCAGCTTGGAGAGCAGGGAAGGAGAAAAACTGTTTTTT. Translating it yields CASSLESREGEKLFF.